This T cell receptor (beta chain) was retrieved from a study of cytotoxic CD8 clonotypes in ibrutinib-treated CLL. Between the trimmed V and J ends, which lost 0 bases and 6 bases, there was a span of 11 bases. The CDR3 contains 15 residues. Per the germline V gene, CDR1 is ENHRY and CDR2 is SYGVKD. Profiling relied on immunoSEQ multiplex PCR, and the TCRdb table lists in-frame clones only, not all of them. Here the sample spans hundreds of thousands of clones, just under 80% being singletons. The sample in question was PBMCs, obtained after 12 months of ibrutinib treatment. This TCR was recovered from a human donor with chronic lymphocytic leukemia. The rearrangement links TRBV10-3 to TRBJ1-4, with a possible D match to TRBD1 (5 bases). The CDR3 bases are TGTGCCATCAGTGAGTCAGGGGCCTACTATGAAAAACTGTTTTTT. Translation: CAISESGAYYEKLFF.